This T cell receptor (beta chain) was sequenced for a study of OX40 agonist ivuxolimab in advanced cancers. Study in general: The patients received agonistic anti-OX40 (CD134) antibody ivuxolimab.

Method: immunoSEQ multiplex PCR; TCRdb's copy keeps in-frame clones and lacks some. The profile shows about 72,000 clones, around 89% of them singletons. Trimming shortened V by 0 bases and J by 5 bases, and 14 bases separated the two germline ends. The length of the CDR3 is 16 residues. CDR1 SGHVS and CDR2 FNYEAQ come from the germline V gene. Remarks on this clone: What it binds is unknown.

Overall study findings and caveats: At doses 0.1 to 3.0 mg/kg, CD4+ and CD8+ clones expanded.

The clonotype comes from an adult with an advanced solid tumor such as melanoma, head and neck, liver or kidney cancer. V is TRBV7-6 and J is TRBJ2-1; D not resolved. This material consisted of CD4+ or CD8+ T cells sorted from blood, taken in a trial of the OX40 agonist ivuxolimab. CDR3 coding DNA: TGTGCCAGCAGCTTAGCGCCCAAGCCCCCCGACAATGAGCAGTTCTTC. As protein: CASSLAPKPPDNEQFF.